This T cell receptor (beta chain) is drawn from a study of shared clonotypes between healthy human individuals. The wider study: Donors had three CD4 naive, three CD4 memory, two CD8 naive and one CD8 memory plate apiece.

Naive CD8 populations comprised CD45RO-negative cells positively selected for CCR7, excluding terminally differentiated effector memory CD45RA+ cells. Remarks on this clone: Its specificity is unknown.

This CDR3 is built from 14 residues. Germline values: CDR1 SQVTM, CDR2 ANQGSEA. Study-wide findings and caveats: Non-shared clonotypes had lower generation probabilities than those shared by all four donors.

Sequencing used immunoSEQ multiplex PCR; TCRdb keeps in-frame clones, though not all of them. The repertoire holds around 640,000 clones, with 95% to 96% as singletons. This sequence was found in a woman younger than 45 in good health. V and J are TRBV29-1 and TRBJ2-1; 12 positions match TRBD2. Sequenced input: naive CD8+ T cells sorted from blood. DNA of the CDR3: TGCAGTTATATGGAACTAGCGGGAGGTGATGAGCAGTTCTTC. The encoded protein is CSYMELAGGDEQFF.